Below, 18 T cell receptor beta chains from the same sample are listed, as sequenced in a study of blood T cell repertoires in COVID-19. Clones were read by immunoSEQ multiplex PCR, and TCRdb kept only the in-frame ones, dropping some. The sample includes some 250,000 clones, approximately 86% of them seen just once. The sequenced sample was peripheral blood. All receptors derive from a woman aged 25-40 years who had recovered from COVID-19.

V gene TRBV19 combines with J gene TRBJ1-1; no definite D call. Germline V gives CDR1 LNHDA, CDR2 SQIVND (reference sequence). V gave up 5 bases and J gave up 1 base, with 23 bases separating them. The CDR3 spans 18 residues. The CDR3 region is CASSPQGGNRVGNTEAFF. CDR3 in DNA: TGTGCCAGTAGTCCTCAAGGAGGGAATAGGGTTGGGAACACTGAAGCTTTCTTT.

This chain connects TRBV7-9 to TRBJ1-3; 8 bases map to TRBD1. The CDR3 is 17 residues long. CDR1 and CDR2 (germline): SEHNR, FQNEAQ (reference sequence). V was pared by 5 bases and J by 0 bases, with 9 bases of the junction left unmatched. Here the CDR3 DNA reads TGTGCCAGCAGCCCTCGACAGGGGACATACTCTGGAAACACCATATATTTT. Protein sequence: CASSPRQGTYSGNTIYF.

The chain is built from TRBV14 and TRBJ1-2; the D gene is possibly TRBD1 (5 bases). The CDR3 length is 13 residues. The V and J ends lost 4 bases and 5 bases respectively, with 11 bases between them. CDR1 is SGHDN, CDR2 FVKESK, per germline. The CDR3 DNA reads TGTGCCAGCAGCCTGGGACTGCAGTATGGCTACACCTTC. Translating it yields CASSLGLQYGYTF.

The chain has TRBV5-1 and TRBJ1-1; D is undetermined. This CDR3 contains 13 residues. Per the germline V gene, CDR1 is SGHRS and CDR2 is YFSETQ. Trimming took off 3 bases at V and 2 bases at J, with 8 bases between the two ends. CDR3 residues: CASSSTVNTEAFF. In nucleotides, the CDR3 is TGCGCCAGCAGCTCAACAGTCAACACTGAAGCTTTCTTT.

The chain is built from TRBV2 and TRBJ1-6, with D hard to call. V was pared by 3 bases and J by 9 bases, with 15 bases between. The CDR3 extends over 15 amino acids. CDR1 SNHLY and CDR2 FYNNEI come from the germline V gene. CDR3 in DNA: TGTGCCAGCAGTGACGGCCTGGAGACGGGTTCACCCCTCCACTTT. Residues: CASSDGLETGSPLHF.

The V gene is TRBV4-1, the J gene TRBJ2-5; TRBD2 might be the D (6 bases). The CDR3 covers 14 residues. CDR1 MGHRA and CDR2 YSYEKL come from the germline V gene. V was pared by 1 base and J by 5 bases, with 11 bases between. The CDR3 protein is CASSQGGGPETQYF. In DNA form, the CDR3 reads TGCGCCAGCAGCCAAGGTGGAGGGCCCGAGACCCAGTACTTC.

This clone was found many times. The chain links TRBV5-4 to TRBJ2-6; 12 bases align to TRBD1. The CDR3 has 19 residues. Germline V gene lookup returns CDR1 SGHNT and CDR2 YYREEE (reference sequence). V lost 4 bases and J lost 0; bases outside the gene matches: 8. The CDR3 DNA sequence: TGTGCCAGCAGCCCCGGGACAGGGGGCTTAGGCTCTGGGGCCAACGTCCTGACTTTC. As protein: CASSPGTGGLGSGANVLTF.

On this clone itself: This CDR3 is also generated by other DNA sequences in the sample. The rearrangement uses TRBV24-1 and TRBJ2-1, with 8 bases lining up with TRBD1. The CDR3 runs to 15 residues. Trimming at V came to 4 bases and at J to 5 bases, leaving 6 bases not matched to a gene. Germline V gene data show CDR1 as KGHDR and CDR2 as SFDVKD. The CDR3 DNA sequence: TGTGCCACCAGTGACCCCGGGACAGGAGACAATGAGCAGTTCTTC. Translation: CATSDPGTGDNEQFF.

The chain joins TRBV11-2 to TRBJ2-7; D gene uncertain. The germline CDR1 and CDR2 sequences are SGHAT and FQNNGV. V was shortened by 8 bases and J by 0 bases, with 17 bases between the two germline ends. CDR3 length equals 15 residues. CDR3 protein: CASRADYAASYEQYF. CDR3 sequence (DNA): TGTGCCAGCCGCGCCGATTACGCGGCCTCCTACGAGCAGTACTTC.

This chain links TRBV19 with TRBJ2-7, with 7 bases lining up with TRBD1. Trimming at V came to 8 bases and at J to 2 bases, leaving 6 bases not matched to a gene. Germline CDR1 and CDR2: LNHDA and SQIVND (reference sequence). This CDR3 spans 13 amino acids. The CDR3 here is CASWDSDTYEQYF. In DNA form, the CDR3 reads TGTGCCAGTTGGGACAGCGATACCTACGAGCAGTACTTC.

The V gene is TRBV20-1, the J gene TRBJ2-4; D is uncertain. The V gene lost 0 bases and the J gene lost 10 bases, with 7 bases spanning the gap. The CDR3 totals 11 residues. Germline CDR1 DFQATT, CDR2 SNEGSKA (reference sequence). The CDR3 DNA sequence: TGCAGTGCTAGAGATGCACTTATTCAGTACTTC. It specifies CSARDALIQYF.

The V call is TRBV7-2, the J call TRBJ2-1; TRBD1 is a possible D gene (6 bases). Trimming shortened V by 5 bases and J by 6 bases, and 20 bases separated the two germline ends. This CDR3 is built from 16 residues. Looked up from germline, CDR1 is SGHTA and CDR2 is FQGNSA. This CDR3 is CASSSRRDTKVNEQFF. The CDR3 DNA follows: TGTGCCAGCAGCAGTCGCCGGGACACCAAGGTCAATGAGCAGTTCTTC.

The chain uses TRBV10-3 and TRBJ2-2, with D perhaps TRBD1 (7 bases). Germline CDR1 and CDR2: ENHRY and SYGVKD. Trimming stripped 2 bases from V and 2 bases from J, with 15 bases between. CDR3 length: 17 residues. For the CDR3, the DNA is TGTGCCATCAGTGAGACAAACAGGGGAGGCAACACCGGGGAGCTGTTTTTT. Encoded protein: CAISETNRGGNTGELFF.

This CDR3 reads CASSYWESPGELFF. The CDR3 bases are TGTGCCAGCAGTTACTGGGAGTCCCCCGGGGAGCTGTTTTTT. This chain links TRBV6-5 with TRBJ2-2, with D possibly matching TRBD2 (5 bases). This CDR3 comprises 14 residues. The V end was cut by 1 base, the J end by 6 bases, with 9 bases between. Germline CDR1 is MNHEY and CDR2 is SVGAGI.

The chain couples TRBV11-2 to TRBJ2-7; the D gene is possibly TRBD2 (5 bases). V was cut by 3 bases and J by 6 bases, with 12 bases left in between. This CDR3 is built from 13 residues. Germline CDR1 reads SGHAT; CDR2 reads FQNNGV. The CDR3 DNA follows: TGTGCCAGCAGCTTGGAGGCCCCGGGCGAGCAGTACTTC. This translates into CASSLEAPGEQYF.

The V gene is TRBV19, the J gene TRBJ1-5; 9 bases are shared with TRBD1. This CDR3 comprises 16 residues. V shed 6 bases, J shed 5 bases, and the junction held 11 bases outside the gene matches. The germline V gene encodes CDR1 LNHDA and CDR2 SQIVND (reference sequence). The CDR3 reads CASRQTRTGVHQPQHF. In DNA, the CDR3 is TGTGCCAGTAGACAAACGAGGACAGGGGTTCATCAGCCCCAGCATTTT.

The chain links TRBV7-9 to TRBJ1-5; 10 bases are shared with TRBD1. Germline CDR1 and CDR2: SEHNR and FQNEAQ (reference sequence). This CDR3 has 15 residues. V trimming: 6 bases; J trimming: 1 base; junction bases outside the gene matches: 3. The DNA of the CDR3 is TGTGCCAGCAGTCGGACAGGGGGGAGCAATCAGCCCCAGCATTTT. Translation gives CASSRTGGSNQPQHF.

The V gene is TRBV6-5, the J gene TRBJ1-2; 7 bases map to TRBD1. The CDR3 has 14 amino acids. V gave up 4 bases and J gave up 6 bases; unmatched junction bases: 8. CDR1 and CDR2 (germline): MNHEY, SVGAGI. The CDR3 nucleotides read TGTGCCAGCAGTTCACCGGGACAGAGGAATGGCTACACCTTC. The encoded protein is CASSSPGQRNGYTF.